Sequencing of this T cell receptor beta chain was carried out in a study of identical twins. Study conclusions and caveats: Insertion counts were lower in abundant cord blood beta clonotypes, a trend that memory repertoires did not show. Out-of-frame alpha sequences common to twins exhibited a surplus of low generation probability.

This clonotype has only a few counts. The antigen remains undetermined. Unique molecular identifiers were present on the cDNA, which also gained a universal primer site by template switching. In TCRdb, the 5' RACE reads were re-called with MiXCR into one record per CDR3 protein. The table includes 460,000 or so distinct CDR3 sequences, 13% to 15% detected once. The sample was also reused in another study, on yellow fever vaccine responses in identical twins. That source adds: Twin vaccine T cell responses reportedly seemed partly convergent, partly personalized.

The sequencing input was CD4+ T cells sorted from blood. This clonotype originated in a woman aged 18-29 years in good health.

As DNA, the CDR3 is TGTGCCCCGATCGGGACATCTCCCTACGAGCAGTACTTC. Its protein product is CAPIGTSPYEQYF. The V and J genes are TRBV10-3 and TRBJ2-7, with TRBD1 as a possible D gene (6 bases). The CDR3 runs to 13 residues. Germline-derived CDR1 and CDR2 are ENHRY and SYGVKD. The V end lost 11 bases, the J end lost 2 bases, and 16 bases lay between the germline ends.